Following are 13 T cell receptor beta chains from one sample sequenced in a study of OX40 agonist ivuxolimab in advanced cancers. The assay was immunoSEQ multiplex PCR, and TCRdb's table has in-frame clones only and misses some. The repertoire holds 17,000 or so clones, with nearly 75% as singletons. The input for sequencing was CD4+ or CD8+ T cells sorted from blood, taken in a trial of the OX40 agonist ivuxolimab. Receptor source: an adult with an advanced solid tumor such as melanoma, head and neck, liver or kidney cancer.

The rearrangement uses TRBV30 and TRBJ1-2, with a weak D call TRBD1 (6 bases). Germline V gene lookup returns CDR1 GTSNPN and CDR2 SVGIG (reference sequence). Trimming left V 4 bases short and J 6 bases short, with 21 bases between. The CDR3 sequence is 15 residues long. DNA of the CDR3: TGTGCCTGGAAACAACCCGGGGGGGGCGAAGATGGCTACACCTTC. This sequence encodes CAWKQPGGGEDGYTF.

This sequence joins TRBV5-1 and TRBJ2-6, with 10 bases identical to TRBD2. With 0 bases clipped from V and 0 bases from J, the junction kept 12 bases outside the gene matches. The CDR3 has 21 amino acids. The germline gives CDR1 SGHRS, CDR2 YFSETQ. This chain's CDR3 is CASSLAGGLAGAHSGANVLTF. In nucleotides, the CDR3 is TGCGCCAGCAGCTTGGCCGGGGGGCTAGCGGGAGCCCACTCTGGGGCCAACGTCCTGACTTTC. Full variable domain (outside the CDR3, taken from reference TRBV5-1 and TRBJ2-6): KAGVTQTPRYLIKTRGQQVTLSCSPISGHRSVSWYQQTPGQGLQFLFEYFSETQRNKGNFPGRFSGRQFSNSRSEMNVSTLELGDSALYLCASSLAGGLAGAHSGANVLTFGAGSRLTVL.

The chain is built from TRBV30 and TRBJ2-7, with 11 bases aligning to TRBD2. The junction had 2 bases not matched to a gene; V was cut back by 4 bases and J by 0 bases. The CDR3 has 14 amino acids. Germline V lookup: CDR1 GTSNPN, CDR2 SVGIG (reference sequence). CDR3 coding DNA: TGTGCCTGGAATAGCGGGAGGGGCTCCTACGAGCAGTACTTC. Protein: CAWNSGRGSYEQYF.

This rearrangement joins TRBV5-4 to TRBJ1-5; TRBD1 matches at 10 bases. Germline CDR1 SGHNT, CDR2 YYREEE (reference sequence). V was clipped by 4 bases and J by 4 bases; unmatched bases: 5. This CDR3 is built from 15 residues. The CDR3 region is CASSRDRGGNQPQHF. The CDR3 coding sequence is TGTGCCAGCAGCCGGGACAGGGGTGGGAATCAGCCCCAGCATTTT.

The rearrangement uses TRBV2 and TRBJ2-3; the match to TRBD2 covers 9 bases. Germline V lookup: CDR1 SNHLY, CDR2 FYNNEI. The CDR3 runs 16 residues. V dropped 7 bases and J dropped 4; count of bases not matched to a gene: 12. The CDR3 nucleotides are TGTGCCAGCATAGGGCGGGAGGGCCCTTTGGCAGATACGCAGTATTTT. It encodes CASIGREGPLADTQYF.

The gene calls are TRBV5-8 and TRBJ2-7; 7 bases are shared with TRBD1. Trimming removed 2 bases from V and 3 bases from J; junction bases left unmatched: 2. This CDR3 contains 13 residues. The germline CDR1 and CDR2 sequences are SGHTS and YDEGEE. The CDR3 region is CASSFRDSYEQYF. The CDR3, as DNA: TGTGCCAGCAGCTTCCGGGACAGCTACGAGCAGTACTTC. The whole variable domain, filled in from reference TRBV5-8 and TRBJ2-7, reads EAGVTQSPTHLIKTRGQQATLRCSPISGHTSVYWYQQALGLGLQFLLWYDEGEERNRGNFPPRFSGRQFPNYSSELNVNALELEDSALYLCASSFRDSYEQYFGPGTRLTVT.

This chain links TRBV6-1 with TRBJ2-7; possible D gene TRBD1, 5 bases. The length of the CDR3 is 13 residues. The germline V and J ends were trimmed by 6 bases and 2 bases, with 11 bases remaining between them. The germline V gene has CDR1 MNHNS and CDR2 SASEGT. The CDR3 loop reads CASSLRQTYEQYF. The CDR3 bases are TGTGCCAGCAGCCTTCGACAGACCTACGAGCAGTACTTC.

The chain has TRBV27 and TRBJ1-4; maybe TRBD1 (5 bases). CDR3 length: 16 residues. Germline V gene data show CDR1 as MNHEY and CDR2 as SMNVEV (reference sequence). With 2 bases removed from V and 4 bases from J, the gap between germline ends came to 14 bases. The CDR3 region is CASSLGGGRVNEKLFF. CDR3 DNA: TGTGCCAGCAGTTTAGGTGGGGGTCGTGTTAATGAAAAACTGTTTTTT.

Relative to its sample, this clone is medium-sized (0.01 to 0.1%). The chain is built from TRBV27 and TRBJ2-1; TRBD2 matches at 7 bases. CDR1 and CDR2 from the germline V gene are MNHEY and SMNVEV (reference sequence). The CDR3 has 15 residues. The ends lost 4 bases at V and 5 bases at J; junction bases unmatched: 8. The CDR3 nucleotides are TGTGCCAGCAGTTGGGAGGCGGGGGTGAACAATGAGCAGTTCTTC. The encoded protein is CASSWEAGVNNEQFF.

This clone was detected only a few times. The CDR3 DNA sequence: TGTGCCAGCAGTTTTGGTCGGGAGTGGTTCTTC. Translating gives CASSFGREWFF. This rearrangement joins TRBV27 to TRBJ2-1; D possibly corresponds to TRBD2 (6 bases). CDR1 is MNHEY, CDR2 SMNVEV, per germline (reference sequence). This CDR3 has 11 residues. V gave up 3 bases and J gave up 15 bases, with 12 bases separating them.

The chain is built from TRBV19 and TRBJ2-1, with TRBD1 as a possible D gene (6 bases). Trimming removed 3 bases from V and 4 bases from J, with 13 bases in between. The CDR3 runs 15 residues. Germline CDR1 LNHDA, CDR2 SQIVND (reference sequence). The CDR3 sequence is CASSILGGGYNEQFF. The CDR3 DNA reads as TGTGCCAGTAGTATTTTAGGGGGTGGTTACAATGAGCAGTTCTTC.

This chain joins TRBV6-1 and TRBJ2-3; D remains ambiguous. The V gene lost 2 bases and the J gene lost 0 bases, with 6 bases spanning the gap. CDR1 and CDR2 from the germline V gene are MNHNS and SASEGT. The CDR3 has 14 amino acids. In DNA, the CDR3 is TGTGCCAGCAGTGAATTGGATAGCACAGATACGCAGTATTTT. It yields the protein CASSELDSTDTQYF.

This chain uses TRBV27 with TRBJ2-2; the D gene is possibly TRBD1 (5 bases). Germline V lookup: CDR1 MNHEY, CDR2 SMNVEV (reference sequence). Trimming pared 5 bases from V and 1 base from J, leaving 8 bases between. The CDR3 consists of 14 residues. CDR3 sequence (DNA): TGTGCCAGCAGTCCTACAGGGAACACCGGGGAGCTGTTTTTT. As protein: CASSPTGNTGELFF.